These 2 T cell receptor beta chains were all obtained from the same sample, sequenced in a study of blood T cell repertoires in COVID-19. The protocol was immunoSEQ multiplex PCR, while the TCRdb copy is restricted to in-frame clones and leaves out a portion. This table holds 200,000 to 250,000 clones, roughly 84% found once. What was sequenced was peripheral blood. The receptor source for this set is a man between 50 and 59 years old who had recovered from COVID-19.

In this sample, this clone turned up once. The chain carries TRBV7-8 and TRBJ2-7; D may be TRBD2 (6 bases). The CDR3 covers 14 residues. CDR1 SGHVS and CDR2 FQNEAQ come from the germline V gene. Trimming pared 3 bases from V and 1 base from J, leaving 10 bases between. CDR3 protein: CASSLRGQSYEQYF. The CDR3 region has the DNA TGTGCCAGCAGCTTGCGGGGCCAGTCCTACGAGCAGTACTTC.

This chain's CDR3 is CASSVAVSSYEQYF. The CDR3 bases are TGTGCCAGCAGCGTAGCGGTGAGCTCCTACGAGCAGTACTTC. The chain recombines TRBV5-6 with TRBJ2-7; a possible D gene is TRBD2 (6 bases). Germline values: CDR1 SGHDT, CDR2 YYEEEE. The V and J ends lost 4 bases and 0 bases respectively, with 11 bases between them. CDR3 length: 14 amino acids.